This is a list of T cell receptor beta chains from one sample in a study of response to subunit inactivated influenza vaccine. TCRdb redid the calling of the RT-PCR reads with MiXCR, one entry per CDR3 protein. The top ten clones hold roughly a tenth of a sample with hundreds of thousands of distinct CDR3 sequences, approximately 17% of them seen once. The sequences come from PBMCs from blood, collected 5 to 6 days after vaccination. These receptors were obtained from a man in his fifties or sixties who received an inactivated influenza vaccine. Both conserved end residues are part of each CDR3. The order of the fields is clone size, J gene, D gene, V gene, CDR3 length, CDR3 DNA, CDR3 protein. D genes are given only for firm matches. Where a row states a size, it is once, few, many or the class of an expanded clone; other rows omit it.

clone_size: few; j_call: TRBJ1-6; d_call: -; v_call: TRBV5-1; cdr3_length: 15; cdr3_nt: TGCGCCAGCAGGGACCCGAGCGGGAGGAATTCACCCCTCCACTTT; cdr3_aa: CASRDPSGRNSPLHF
clone_size: -; j_call: TRBJ2-7; d_call: -; v_call: TRBV5-1; cdr3_length: 18; cdr3_nt: TGCGCCAGCAAAGGTACTGTCCAGGTCAGGGGGGACTTGCGCGAGCAGTACTTC; cdr3_aa: CASKGTVQVRGDLREQYF
clone_size: -; j_call: TRBJ2-4; d_call: -; v_call: TRBV24-1; cdr3_length: 15; cdr3_nt: TGTGCCACCAGTGATGGGAGGGGGACCAAAAACATTCAGTACTTC; cdr3_aa: CATSDGRGTKNIQYF
clone_size: few; j_call: TRBJ2-7; d_call: TRBD1; v_call: TRBV25-1; cdr3_length: 15; cdr3_nt: TGTGCCAGCGGAAAAGCCGGGACAGCCTCCTACGAGCAGTACTTC; cdr3_aa: CASGKAGTASYEQYF
clone_size: -; j_call: TRBJ2-5; d_call: -; v_call: TRBV11-2; cdr3_length: 16; cdr3_nt: TGTGCCAGCAGCTTGTCAGGGGAGACAGGACACGAGACCCAGTACTTC; cdr3_aa: CASSLSGETGHETQYF
clone_size: -; j_call: TRBJ1-2; d_call: -; v_call: TRBV20-1; cdr3_length: 13; cdr3_nt: TGCAGTGTGGTCGGACAAGTTAACTATGGCTACACCTTC; cdr3_aa: CSVVGQVNYGYTF
clone_size: many; j_call: TRBJ2-7; d_call: -; v_call: TRBV29-1; cdr3_length: 12; cdr3_nt: TGCAGCGTTGGGGAGTTACGATCCGAGCAGTACTTC; cdr3_aa: CSVGELRSEQYF
clone_size: few; j_call: TRBJ2-1; d_call: TRBD2; v_call: TRBV6-5; cdr3_length: 16; cdr3_nt: TGTGCCAGCAGTTACTCAAGGGAGGCGGGAGCTTATGAGCAGTTCTTC; cdr3_aa: CASSYSREAGAYEQFF
clone_size: few; j_call: TRBJ2-5; d_call: TRBD2; v_call: TRBV19; cdr3_length: 16; cdr3_nt: TGTGCCAGTAGTACCACCAGCGGGAGGAATGTGAAGACCCAGTACTTC; cdr3_aa: CASSTTSGRNVKTQYF
clone_size: many; j_call: TRBJ2-7; d_call: -; v_call: TRBV6-1; cdr3_length: 16; cdr3_nt: TGTGCCAGCAGCCCCCCACCGGGACACCCAACCTACGAGCAGTACTTC; cdr3_aa: CASSPPPGHPTYEQYF
clone_size: -; j_call: TRBJ2-3; d_call: -; v_call: TRBV7-9; cdr3_length: 10; cdr3_nt: TGTGCCAGCAGCCGCGAGCAGCAGTATTTT; cdr3_aa: CASSREQQYF
clone_size: -; j_call: TRBJ2-7; d_call: -; v_call: TRBV5-1; cdr3_length: 11; cdr3_nt: TGCGCCAGCAGTTCTGACGTGGAGCAGTACTTC; cdr3_aa: CASSSDVEQYF
clone_size: many; j_call: TRBJ2-1; d_call: TRBD2; v_call: TRBV5-1; cdr3_length: 15; cdr3_nt: TGCGCCAGCAGGCCCGAGCGGGAGACCTACAATGAGCAGTTCTTC; cdr3_aa: CASRPERETYNEQFF
clone_size: few; j_call: TRBJ1-2; d_call: -; v_call: TRBV6-6; cdr3_length: 13; cdr3_nt: TGTGCCAGCAGCCTAAATAGGCTCTATGGCTACACCTTC; cdr3_aa: CASSLNRLYGYTF
clone_size: few; j_call: TRBJ1-2; d_call: -; v_call: TRBV6-6; cdr3_length: 12; cdr3_nt: TGTGCCAGCAGTCCACAGTCGTATGGCTACACCTTC; cdr3_aa: CASSPQSYGYTF
clone_size: -; j_call: TRBJ2-3; d_call: -; v_call: TRBV6-5; cdr3_length: 15; cdr3_nt: TGTGCCAGCAGATTACAGGGTCACAGCACAGATACGCAGTATTTT; cdr3_aa: CASRLQGHSTDTQYF
clone_size: -; j_call: TRBJ2-5; d_call: -; v_call: TRBV6-2/TRBV6-3; cdr3_length: 15; cdr3_nt: TGTGCCAGCATCTCGTCGTCCCCCCAAGAAGAGACCCAGTACTTC; cdr3_aa: CASISSSPQEETQYF